Listed below are T cell receptor beta chains from one sample, sequenced in a study of spatial heterogeneity in lung cancer. TCRdb reprocessed the 5' RACE reads with MiXCR, giving one entry per CDR3 protein. Among about 78,000 distinct CDR3 sequences listed, approximately 8% were seen once. Sample: PBMCs, taken at surgery. The source is a male donor with early-stage non-small cell lung cancer. Each CDR3 is given with its conserved first and last residue. A D gene is named only where the DNA matches it firmly. The listing skips clone size in some rows; elsewhere it reads once, few, many or a size class.

J gene | clone size | D gene | V gene | CDR3 protein | CDR3 DNA
TRBJ2-5 | many | TRBD2 | TRBV9 | CASSVGTSQETQYF | TGTGCCAGCAGCGTGGGGACTAGTCAAGAGACCCAGTACTTC
TRBJ2-7 | many | NA | TRBV12-3/TRBV12-4 | CASSLAGLYEQYF | TGTGCCAGCAGTTTAGCAGGGCTCTACGAGCAGTACTTC
TRBJ1-2 | many | TRBD1 | TRBV9 | CASRTQGDYGYTF | TGTGCCAGCAGGACTCAGGGGGACTATGGCTACACCTTC
TRBJ2-5 | many | TRBD1 | TRBV29-1 | CSVDPGTGGETQYF | TGCAGCGTTGACCCCGGGACAGGGGGGGAGACCCAGTACTTC
TRBJ2-7 | NA | NA | TRBV7-9 | CASSLESGSYEQYF | TGTGCCAGCAGCTTAGAATCGGGGAGCTACGAGCAGTACTTC
TRBJ2-1 | many | NA | TRBV30 | CAWGGPLGQFF | TGTGCCTGGGGAGGACCGTTAGGGCAGTTCTTC
TRBJ2-3 | few | NA | TRBV7-2 | CASSLNSRDTQYF | TGTGCCAGCAGCTTGAATTCCCGGGATACGCAGTATTTT
TRBJ2-7 | many | TRBD1 | TRBV28 | CASNPGGTGPYEQYF | TGTGCCAGCAATCCGGGCGGGACAGGTCCCTACGAGCAGTACTTC
TRBJ1-5 | few | NA | TRBV6-1 | CASSADSLGNQPQHF | TGTGCCAGCAGTGCGGACAGTCTGGGCAATCAGCCCCAGCATTTT
TRBJ2-7 | many | TRBD1 | TRBV30 | CAWSVTGGYYEQYF | TGTGCCTGGAGTGTAACAGGGGGCTACTACGAGCAGTACTTC
TRBJ2-7 | many | TRBD2 | TRBV15 | CATSRGAGRIGEQYF | TGTGCCACCAGCAGAGGAGCGGGGAGGATAGGCGAGCAGTACTTC
TRBJ2-3 | few | TRBD2 | TRBV6-1 | CASSAGTSADTQYF | TGTGCCAGCAGTGCGGGGACTAGCGCAGATACGCAGTATTTT
TRBJ2-1 | NA | TRBD2 | TRBV10-3 | CAISGRYLTSGKDDEQFF | TGTGCCATCAGTGGCCGCTACCTGACTAGCGGGAAGGACGATGAGCAGTTCTTC
TRBJ2-7 | many | TRBD1 | TRBV6-5 | CASRTNRGHRSYEQYF | TGTGCCAGCAGAACAAACAGGGGGCACCGGTCCTACGAGCAGTACTTC
TRBJ2-5 | many | TRBD1 | TRBV13 | CASSSRDSQETQYF | TGTGCCAGCAGCTCCCGGGACAGCCAAGAGACCCAGTACTTC
TRBJ1-1 | NA | NA | TRBV30 | CAWTRGNTEAFF | TGTGCCTGGACCAGGGGAAACACTGAAGCTTTCTTT
TRBJ2-7 | many | NA | TRBV7-9 | CASSFKTGLLRYEQYF | TGTGCCAGCAGCTTTAAGACAGGACTTTTGAGGTACGAGCAGTACTTC
TRBJ1-1 | many | NA | TRBV4-1 | CASKGLNTEAFF | TGCGCCAGCAAGGGATTGAACACTGAAGCTTTCTTT
TRBJ1-1 | NA | TRBD1 | TRBV28 | CASSEKTGRGTEAFF | TGTGCCAGCAGCGAAAAGACAGGGAGAGGCACTGAAGCTTTCTTT
TRBJ1-6 | many | NA | TRBV2 | CASSALTRDSPLHF | TGTGCCAGCAGTGCTCTAACTCGGGATTCACCCCTCCACTTT
TRBJ1-5 | many | NA | TRBV20-1 | CSARLSNQPQHF | TGCAGTGCTAGATTAAGCAATCAGCCCCAGCATTTT
TRBJ2-5 | many | NA | TRBV7-2 | CASSRARETQYF | TGTGCCAGCAGCCGGGCCCGAGAGACCCAGTACTTC
TRBJ2-1 | many | NA | TRBV10-3 | CAISEPGPRGDEQFF | TGTGCCATCAGTGAGCCGGGGCCAAGAGGGGATGAGCAGTTCTTC
TRBJ2-5 | NA | NA | TRBV4-1 | CASSQILGQETQYF | TGCGCCAGCAGCCAAATCCTGGGCCAAGAGACCCAGTACTTC
TRBJ1-4 | few | TRBD1 | TRBV19 | CASSIGTGYEKLFF | TGTGCCAGTAGTATCGGGACAGGGTACGAAAAACTGTTTTTT
TRBJ2-7 | many | NA | TRBV7-2 | CASSHSSYEQYF | TGTGCCAGCAGCCACAGCTCCTACGAGCAGTACTTC
TRBJ1-5 | few | NA | TRBV19 | CASSMLRPYGNQPQHF | TGTGCCAGTAGTATGTTGCGCCCATATGGCAATCAGCCCCAGCATTTT
TRBJ2-7 | NA | NA | TRBV7-2 | CASSLVQSSYEQYF | TGTGCCAGCAGCTTGGTTCAGAGCTCCTACGAGCAGTACTTC
TRBJ2-7 | NA | TRBD1 | TRBV24-1 | CATSADSGQGNNEQYF | TGTGCCACCAGTGCCGATTCCGGACAGGGAAACAACGAGCAGTACTTC
TRBJ2-7 | NA | TRBD2 | TRBV13 | CASSSSGRAAYEQYF | TGTGCCAGCAGCTCCAGCGGGAGGGCCGCCTACGAGCAGTACTTC
TRBJ1-6 | few | NA | TRBV7-8 | CASSLKGGRNSPLHF | TGTGCCAGCAGCTTAAAGGGAGGGCGCAATTCACCCCTCCACTTT
TRBJ2-7 | NA | TRBD1 | TRBV5-1 | CASSAGQGEQYF | TGCGCCAGCAGCGCGGGACAGGGGGAGCAGTACTTC
TRBJ2-2 | NA | TRBD1 | TRBV6-1 | CASRASTGGSGELFF | TGTGCCAGCAGAGCGTCGACAGGGGGTTCCGGGGAGCTGTTTTTT
TRBJ2-7 | many | NA | TRBV19 | CASSSSSYEQYF | TGTGCCAGTAGTTCGAGCTCCTACGAGCAGTACTTC
TRBJ2-3 | few | TRBD1 | TRBV12-5 | CASGSGTGGTDTQYF | TGTGCTAGTGGTTCGGGGACAGGCGGCACAGATACGCAGTATTTT
TRBJ2-1 | many | NA | TRBV20-1 | CSAREFGGVSGEQFF | TGCAGTGCTAGAGAATTCGGGGGAGTGAGTGGTGAGCAGTTCTTC
TRBJ1-4 | many | NA | TRBV30 | CAWSVVSRGEKLFF | TGTGCCTGGAGTGTTGTCTCTAGGGGTGAAAAACTGTTTTTT
TRBJ2-7 | many | TRBD1 | TRBV29-1 | CSVGGQAPTYEQYF | TGCAGCGTTGGGGGACAGGCCCCGACCTACGAGCAGTACTTC
TRBJ2-7 | few | TRBD2 | TRBV29-1 | CSVAAGGRYEQYF | TGCAGCGTTGCGGCGGGAGGGAGGTACGAGCAGTACTTC
TRBJ2-7 | many | NA | TRBV14 | CASSQMPQGRFEQYF | TGTGCCAGCAGCCAAATGCCGCAGGGGAGGTTCGAGCAGTACTTC